This T cell receptor beta chain was profiled in a study of T cells after yellow fever vaccination. This clonotype was recorded a few times. V was pared by 3 bases and J by 5 bases, with 9 bases between. This CDR3 is built from 13 residues. CDR1 and CDR2 from the germline V gene are LGHDT and YNNKEL (reference sequence). TCRdb processed the 5' RACE reads anew with MiXCR; each CDR3 protein has one entry. The sample lists hundreds of thousands of distinct CDR3 sequences; 12% were seen once. The clonotype was recovered from a man aged 25 to 40 who received the YFV17D yellow fever vaccine. The sample was PBMCs, taken on the day of the yellow fever booster vaccination. The chain employs TRBV3-1 and TRBJ2-3; D possibly matches TRBD1 or TRBD2 (5 bases each). The CDR3 coding sequence is TGTGCCAGCAGCCATCCGAGGGGAGATACGCAGTATTTT. The encoded protein is CASSHPRGDTQYF.